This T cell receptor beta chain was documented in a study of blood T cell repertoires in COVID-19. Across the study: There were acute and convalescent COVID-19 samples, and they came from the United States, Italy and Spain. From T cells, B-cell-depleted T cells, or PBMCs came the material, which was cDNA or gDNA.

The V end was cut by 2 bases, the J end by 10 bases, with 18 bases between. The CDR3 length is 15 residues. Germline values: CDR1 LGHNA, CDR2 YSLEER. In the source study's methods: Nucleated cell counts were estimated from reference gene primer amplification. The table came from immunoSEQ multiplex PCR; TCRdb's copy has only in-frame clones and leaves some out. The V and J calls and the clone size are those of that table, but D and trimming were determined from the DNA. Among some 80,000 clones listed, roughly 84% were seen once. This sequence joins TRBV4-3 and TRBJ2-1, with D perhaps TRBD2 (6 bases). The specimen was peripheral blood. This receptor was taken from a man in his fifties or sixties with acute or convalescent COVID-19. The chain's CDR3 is CASSQREGTSGEQFF. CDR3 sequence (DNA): TGCGCCAGCAGCCAAAGGGAAGGGACTTCTGGAGAGCAGTTCTTC.